Presented here are 26 T cell receptor beta chains from one specimen sequenced in a study of CD8 T cells in ankylosing spondylitis. Using its own MiXCR run on the 5' RACE reads, TCRdb lists one record per CDR3 protein. The repertoire has 85,000 to 100,000 distinct CDR3 sequences, 8.8% of them found once; the top ten carry 4% to 5.5%. The specimen sequenced was blood, either unsorted or a sorted T cell fraction (not recorded which). These receptors were obtained from a male donor with ankylosing spondylitis or in good health (not recorded which).

This clonotype was counted at least ten times. This rearrangement joins TRBV5-1 to TRBJ1-2; 7 bases line up with TRBD1. Trimming at V came to 0 bases and at J to 5 bases, leaving 4 bases not matched to a gene. The CDR3 consists of 14 residues. Germline values: CDR1 SGHRS, CDR2 YFSETQ. The CDR3 DNA is TGCGCCAGCAGCTTGGGCGGGACAGCTTATGGCTACACCTTC. Translating gives CASSLGGTAYGYTF.

This clonotype was detected ten times or more. The V call is TRBV7-3, the J call TRBJ2-3; 7 bases agree with TRBD2. V gave up 2 bases and J gave up 4 bases; unmatched junction bases: 3. Germline V CDR1 and CDR2: SGHTA, FQGTGA. The CDR3 totals 14 residues. The CDR3 DNA is TGTGCCAGCAGCTTATCAACTAGCGCAGATACGCAGTATTTT. Translated: CASSLSTSADTQYF.

There are many counts of this clonotype. The V and J genes are TRBV6-5 and TRBJ1-2; the D is unclear. V was shortened by 0 bases and J by 2 bases, with 7 bases between the two germline ends. CDR1 is MNHEY, CDR2 SVGAGI, per germline. The CDR3 is 14 amino acids. The CDR3 loop is CASSYSGRNYGYTF. In DNA form, the CDR3 reads TGTGCCAGCAGTTACTCAGGCAGAAACTATGGCTACACCTTC.

This clonotype was detected ten times or more. The genes are TRBV20-1 and TRBJ2-3; D may be TRBD1 or TRBD2 (5 bases each). The CDR3 totals 19 residues. Deletions cut 0 bases from V and 0 bases from J, with 22 bases between. Per germline, CDR1 DFQATT and CDR2 SNEGSKA (reference sequence). Written as DNA, the CDR3 is TGCAGTGCTAGAGATGTATTTGCACCGGGACGAACTAGCACAGATACGCAGTATTTT. Translating gives CSARDVFAPGRTSTDTQYF.

This clonotype was observed at least ten times. The J gene is TRBJ2-1, the V gene TRBV7-9, with D possibly being TRBD2 (5 bases). V was cut by 5 bases and J by 6 bases, with 11 bases left in between. The CDR3 runs 13 residues. CDR1 is SEHNR, CDR2 FQNEAQ, per germline (reference sequence). CDR3 coding DNA: TGTGCCAGCAGCAGCGGACGTATCAATGAGCAGTTCTTC. Amino acid sequence: CASSSGRINEQFF.

This clonotype was seen many times. The CDR3 is CSARGQSYEQYF. CDR3 coding DNA: TGCAGTGCTAGAGGACAGAGCTACGAGCAGTACTTC. The J gene is TRBJ2-7, the V gene TRBV20-1; tentatively, D is TRBD1 (5 bases). This CDR3 has 12 amino acids. Germline assignment: CDR1 DFQATT and CDR2 SNEGSKA (reference sequence). V gave up 1 base and J gave up 3 bases, with 7 bases separating them.

The V and J genes are TRBV19 and TRBJ1-5, with a tentative D call TRBD1 (6 bases). CDR3 size: 15 residues. CDR1 LNHDA and CDR2 SQIVND come from the germline V gene (reference sequence). Trimming left V 6 bases short and J 6 bases short, with 18 bases between. The CDR3 coding sequence is TGTGCCAGTAGCACCCGGGACATAAAGTTTCAGCCCCAGCATTTT. Encoded protein: CASSTRDIKFQPQHF.

This clonotype has at least ten counts. The chain is built from TRBV7-6 and TRBJ1-1; possibly TRBD1 for D (5 bases). The CDR3 contains 13 residues. Trimming shortened V by 3 bases and J by 4 bases, and 9 bases separated the two germline ends. Germline CDR1 is SGHVS and CDR2 is FNYEAQ. The CDR3 is CASSLGVSTEAFF. The CDR3, as DNA: TGTGCCAGCAGCTTGGGGGTATCCACTGAAGCTTTCTTT.

This clonotype was recorded many times. This sequence joins TRBV5-5 and TRBJ2-7; 8 bases fit TRBD2. The trim removed 0 bases at V and 2 bases at J, leaving 4 bases unmatched. The CDR3 consists of 15 residues. Per the germline V gene, CDR1 is SGHKS and CDR2 is YYEKEE (reference sequence). CDR3 residues: CASSLVSGKTYEQYF. In nucleotides, the CDR3 is TGTGCCAGCAGCTTGGTTAGCGGGAAAACCTACGAGCAGTACTTC.

This clonotype was seen ten or more times. The V call is TRBV24-1, the J call TRBJ1-2; 7 bases map to TRBD1. The V gene end was trimmed by 4 bases and the J gene end by 4 bases; junction bases not matched to a gene: 5. The CDR3 extends over 14 amino acids. Per the germline V gene, CDR1 is KGHDR and CDR2 is SFDVKD. CDR3 region: CATSDPGQSYGYTF. The DNA for the CDR3 is TGTGCCACCAGTGACCCGGGACAGAGCTATGGCTACACCTTC.

Of note for this clonotype: This could be a read error, since a much larger clone is one nucleotide away. The rearrangement uses TRBV5-8 and TRBJ2-3, with D perhaps assigned TRBD1 or TRBD2 (5 bases each). Per germline, CDR1 SGHTS and CDR2 YDEGEE. CDR3 size: 14 residues. Here the CDR3 DNA reads TGTGCCAACAGCTTCACGGGGCTTTGGGATACGCAGTATTTT. This gives the protein CANSFTGLWDTQYF.

There are many counts of this clonotype. This chain uses TRBV3-1 with TRBJ1-2; tentatively, D is TRBD1 (5 bases). Trimming removed 4 bases at V and 2 bases at J, with 14 bases between. The CDR3 spans 15 residues. Germline V CDR1 and CDR2: LGHDT, YNNKEL (reference sequence). The CDR3 nucleotides read TGTGCCAGCAGCCGGAATACCAGGGTCAACTATGGCTACACCTTC. Its protein product is CASSRNTRVNYGYTF.

In its sample, this clonotype was seen many times. The gene calls are TRBV27 and TRBJ2-7, with D perhaps TRBD1 (6 bases). This CDR3 comprises 14 residues. The germline V gene encodes CDR1 MNHEY and CDR2 SMNVEV (reference sequence). The V end was cut by 4 bases, the J end by 7 bases, with 17 bases between. DNA of the CDR3: TGTGCCAGCAGTTGGGGGACAACCCCAAAAGAGCAGTACTTC. Amino acids: CASSWGTTPKEQYF.

As concerns this clonotype: A much larger clone differs from this one at a single base, so this may be a read error. The V call is TRBV5-1, the J call TRBJ2-3; D perhaps matches TRBD1 (7 bases). The CDR3 length is 15 residues. Germline lookup yields CDR1 SGHRS and CDR2 YFSETQ. V was clipped by 10 bases and J by 3 bases, with 21 bases between them. The CDR3 spells CAGGPGQEGTDTQYF. As DNA, the CDR3 is TGCGCCGGCGGACCAGGACAGGAGGGAACAGATACGCAGTATTTT.

This clonotype showed up many times. The rearrangement joins TRBV15 to TRBJ2-3; 7 positions agree with TRBD1. V gave up 9 bases and J gave up 0 bases; unmatched junction bases: 9. Germline CDR1 reads LNHNV; CDR2 reads YYDKDF (reference sequence). This CDR3 region has 15 residues. CDR3 in DNA: TGTGCCACTAGGGACAGCTATTCTAGCACAGATACGCAGTATTTT. Its protein product is CATRDSYSSTDTQYF.

The V call is TRBV7-3, the J call TRBJ2-2, with D hard to call. The length of the CDR3 is 13 residues. Deletions cut 2 bases from V and 6 bases from J, with 7 bases between. Germline V gene lookup returns CDR1 SGHTA and CDR2 FQGTGA. The CDR3, as DNA: TGTGCCAGCAGCTTAGTGGAAGCCGGGGAGCTGTTTTTT. Protein product: CASSLVEAGELFF.

This clonotype was seen a few times. The genes are TRBV2 and TRBJ2-2; D may be TRBD2 (6 bases). The V gene's germline CDR1 is SNHLY and CDR2 FYNNEI. Trimming left V 8 bases short and J 4 bases short, with 23 bases between. The CDR3 runs to 17 residues. In nucleotides, the CDR3 is TGTGCCAGCCAAGCGGAGTCGGGGGTAGTATTCACCGGGGAGCTGTTTTTT. Protein sequence: CASQAESGVVFTGELFF.

In this sample, this clonotype turned up many times. The junction shows a germline mismatch at one end, possibly a read error. The genes are TRBV6-4 and TRBJ2-1; no definite D call. Germline V gene data show CDR1 as MRHNA and CDR2 as SNTAGT. The length of the CDR3 is 14 residues. This CDR3 is CASTDGQAYNEQFF. DNA of the CDR3: TGTGCCAGCACTGACGGGCAAGCCTACAATGAGCAGTTCTTC.

This clonotype was observed many times. This chain uses TRBV18 with TRBJ2-5; no firm D call. The CDR3 runs to 12 residues. The V end was cut by 2 bases, the J end by 5 bases, with 6 bases between. Germline CDR1 KGHSH, CDR2 LQKENI. As DNA, the CDR3 is TGTGCCAGCTCACCAAGTATGGAGACCCAGTACTTC. It yields the protein CASSPSMETQYF.

This clonotype was seen many times. The junction differs from germline at one of its ends, possibly a read error. This rearrangement joins TRBV7-7 to TRBJ2-1; D is unresolved. Germline assignment: CDR1 SSHAT and CDR2 FNYEAQ (reference sequence). The CDR3 consists of 12 residues. Here the CDR3 DNA reads TGTGCTAGCAGCTCTTCACCTAATGAGCAGTTCTTC. This codes for CASSSSPNEQFF.

This sequence joins TRBV5-1 and TRBJ1-3, with D perhaps TRBD1 (6 bases). This CDR3 is 15 amino acids long. The germline gives CDR1 SGHRS, CDR2 YFSETQ. The CDR3 DNA is TGCATCAGCAGCATAACAGGGATCTCTGGAAACACCATATATTTT. Amino acid sequence: CISSITGISGNTIYF. Drawing the rest from reference TRBV5-1 and TRBJ1-3, the complete variable domain is KAGVTQTPRYLIKTRGQQVTLSCSPISGHRSVSWYQQTPGQGLQFLFEYFSETQRNKGNFPGRFSGRQFSNSRSEMNVSTLELGDSALYLCISSITGISGNTIYFGEGSWLTVV.

This clonotype was seen ten or more times. The chain has TRBV4-1 and TRBJ2-1; 7 nucleotides align to TRBD2. Losses at the gene ends were 4 bases for V and 2 bases for J; bases not matched to a gene: 5. The CDR3 covers 15 residues. The V gene's germline CDR1 is MGHRA and CDR2 YSYEKL. The DNA for the CDR3 is TGCGCCAGCAGCCCACAGCGGGACCCCTACAATGAGCAGTTCTTC. Residues: CASSPQRDPYNEQFF.

In this sample, this clonotype turned up many times. The V and J genes are TRBV4-2 and TRBJ2-2; D is undetermined. Per the germline V gene, CDR1 is LGHNA and CDR2 is YNFKEQ. Trimming removed 1 base from V and 0 bases from J, with 9 bases in between. The CDR3 covers 16 residues. CDR3 bases: TGTGCCAGCAGCCAAGCGGGCAGCTCGAACACCGGGGAGCTGTTTTTT. This sequence encodes CASSQAGSSNTGELFF.

This clonotype was counted ten times or more. The rearrangement links TRBV5-1 to TRBJ1-4; 8 nucleotides match TRBD1. Germline loops: CDR1 SGHRS, CDR2 YFSETQ. The ends lost 4 bases at V and 6 bases at J; junction bases unmatched: 5. The CDR3 is 14 residues long. CDR3 in amino acids: CASSMGQVDEKLFF. CDR3 sequence (DNA): TGCGCCAGCAGCATGGGACAGGTTGATGAAAAACTGTTTTTT.

This clonotype was found many times. The rearrangement joins TRBV20-1 to TRBJ2-7; D is tentatively TRBD1 or TRBD2 (5 bases each). Trimming removed 3 bases from V and 3 bases from J, with 12 bases in between. The V gene's germline CDR1 is DFQATT and CDR2 SNEGSKA (reference sequence). This CDR3 contains 13 residues. Written as DNA, the CDR3 is TGCAGTGCTAGTTCTGGGGACCTCTACGAGCAGTACTTC. Its translation: CSASSGDLYEQYF.

In its sample, this clonotype was seen many times. The chain is built from TRBV5-1 and TRBJ1-3, with TRBD1 matching over 12 bases. Germline V gene sequence: CDR1 SGHRS, CDR2 YFSETQ. Germline trimming cut 3 bases from V and 0 bases from J; bases unmatched to any gene: 10. The CDR3 has 19 amino acids. CDR3: CASSSTRDRGPDSGNTIYF. CDR3 bases: TGCGCCAGCAGCTCTACCCGGGACAGGGGGCCCGACTCTGGAAACACCATATATTTT. Using reference TRBV5-1 and TRBJ1-3 for the parts outside the CDR3, the full variable domain is KAGVTQTPRYLIKTRGQQVTLSCSPISGHRSVSWYQQTPGQGLQFLFEYFSETQRNKGNFPGRFSGRQFSNSRSEMNVSTLELGDSALYLCASSSTRDRGPDSGNTIYFGEGSWLTVV.